The entry that follows covers one T cell receptor (beta chain) sequence. The antigen is unknown. This record belongs to a study of identical twins. CDR3 length equals 15 residues. Germline V CDR1 and CDR2: MNHEY, SVGAGI. Trimming removed 4 bases from V and 5 bases from J; junction bases left unmatched: 7. TCRdb re-called the 5' RACE reads through MiXCR, storing one row per CDR3 protein. The sample includes around 530,000 distinct CDR3 sequences, about 16% of them seen just once. Whole-study results and caveats: The authors noted that invariant MAIT and iNKT cells could partly confound zero-insertion analyses. Models underestimated TCR alpha sharing (out-of-frame) in monozygotic twins. Conclusions came from cross-sectional statistical analysis, not from following the same donors.

The same sample was also studied in work on yellow fever vaccine responses in identical twins. From that second work: A vaccine T cell response that seemed partly convergent and partly personalized was reported in twins.

Material: CD4+ T cells sorted from blood. This TCR was sampled from a woman aged 18-35 years in good health. The chain uses TRBV6-5 and TRBJ2-5; TRBD2 aligns across 10 bases. The CDR3 region has the DNA TGTGCCAGCAGTTCCAAACTAGCGGGGTTTGAGACCCAGTACTTC. Its protein product is CASSSKLAGFETQYF.